This T cell receptor (beta chain) was captured in a study of response to subunit inactivated influenza vaccine. Study-level findings and limits: It was the authors' suggestion that each seasonal influenza vaccination recruits few new T cells.

Using its own MiXCR run on the RT-PCR reads, TCRdb lists one record per CDR3 protein. Here the sample spans 800,000 or so distinct CDR3 sequences, around 20% being singletons. Regarding this clonotype: Its target is not known.

The CDR3 consists of 14 residues. Germline CDR1 reads LGHNA; CDR2 reads YSLEER. V lost 2 bases to trimming and J lost 6 bases, with 14 bases between them. J is TRBJ2-7 and V is TRBV4-3; a weak D match, TRBD2 (5 bases). This TCR was recovered from a man between 50 and 59 years old who received an inactivated influenza vaccine. This specimen was PBMCs from blood, taken more than 4 days after vaccination. DNA for the CDR3: TGCGCCAGCAGCCAACAGGCAGGAGGAGTCGAGCAGTACTTC. Translating it yields CASSQQAGGVEQYF.